The T cell receptor beta chain described here comes from a study of PD-L1 blockade in urothelial cancer. For the study at large: Typically, measured as a median, blood samples had approximately 130,000 T cells.

Germline V CDR1 and CDR2: SGDLS, YYNGEE. This CDR3 is 14 amino acids long. V shed 3 bases, J shed 5 bases, and the junction held 5 bases outside the gene matches. Overall study findings and caveats: Where pretreatment blood TCR clonality fell below the median, better survival was predicted.

This clone is a singleton in its sample. Its matching antigen is unknown. Each PCR reaction had synthetic TCR analog templates spiked into it. Profiled with immunoSEQ multiplex PCR; TCRdb holds only in-frame clones, not every one. Of some 51,000 clones in the sample, around 88% were seen once. The source of this sequence is a man aged 60 to 75 with urothelial cancer. The specimen was PBMCs, collected around atezolizumab (anti-PD-L1) treatment. The gene calls are TRBV9 and TRBJ2-7, with 10 bases identical to TRBD2. The DNA for the CDR3 is TGTGCCAGCAGCGGAGCGGGGGGGCCCGACGAGCAGTACTTC. This codes for CASSGAGGPDEQYF.